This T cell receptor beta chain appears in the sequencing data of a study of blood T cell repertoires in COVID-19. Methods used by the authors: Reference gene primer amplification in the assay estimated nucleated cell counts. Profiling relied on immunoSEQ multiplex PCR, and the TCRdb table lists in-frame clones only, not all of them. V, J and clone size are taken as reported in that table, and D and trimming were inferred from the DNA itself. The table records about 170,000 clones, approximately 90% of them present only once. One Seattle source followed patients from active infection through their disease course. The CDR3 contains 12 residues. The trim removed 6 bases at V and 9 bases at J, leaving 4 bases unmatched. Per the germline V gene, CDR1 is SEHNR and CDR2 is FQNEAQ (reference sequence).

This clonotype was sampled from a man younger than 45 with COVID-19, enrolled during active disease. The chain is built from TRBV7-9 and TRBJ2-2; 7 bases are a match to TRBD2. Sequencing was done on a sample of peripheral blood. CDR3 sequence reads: CASSLGGRELFF. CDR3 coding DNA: TGTGCCAGCAGTCTGGGAGGGCGGGAGCTGTTTTTT. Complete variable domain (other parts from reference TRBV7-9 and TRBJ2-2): DTGVSQNPRHKITKRGQNVTFRCDPISEHNRLYWYRQTLGQGPEFLTYFQNEAQLEKSRLLSDRFSAERPKGSFSTLEIQRTEQGDSAMYLCASSLGGRELFFGEGSRLTVL.